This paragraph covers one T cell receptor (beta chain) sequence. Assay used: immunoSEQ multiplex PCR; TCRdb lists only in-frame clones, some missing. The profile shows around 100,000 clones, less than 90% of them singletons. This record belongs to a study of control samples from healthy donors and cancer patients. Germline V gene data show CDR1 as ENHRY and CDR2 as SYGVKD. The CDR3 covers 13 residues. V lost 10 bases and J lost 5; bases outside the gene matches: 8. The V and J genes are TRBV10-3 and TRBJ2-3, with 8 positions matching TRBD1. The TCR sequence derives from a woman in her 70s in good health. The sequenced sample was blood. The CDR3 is CASLTGEGDTQYF. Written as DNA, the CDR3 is TGTGCCAGCCTGACAGGGGAAGGAGATACGCAGTATTTT.